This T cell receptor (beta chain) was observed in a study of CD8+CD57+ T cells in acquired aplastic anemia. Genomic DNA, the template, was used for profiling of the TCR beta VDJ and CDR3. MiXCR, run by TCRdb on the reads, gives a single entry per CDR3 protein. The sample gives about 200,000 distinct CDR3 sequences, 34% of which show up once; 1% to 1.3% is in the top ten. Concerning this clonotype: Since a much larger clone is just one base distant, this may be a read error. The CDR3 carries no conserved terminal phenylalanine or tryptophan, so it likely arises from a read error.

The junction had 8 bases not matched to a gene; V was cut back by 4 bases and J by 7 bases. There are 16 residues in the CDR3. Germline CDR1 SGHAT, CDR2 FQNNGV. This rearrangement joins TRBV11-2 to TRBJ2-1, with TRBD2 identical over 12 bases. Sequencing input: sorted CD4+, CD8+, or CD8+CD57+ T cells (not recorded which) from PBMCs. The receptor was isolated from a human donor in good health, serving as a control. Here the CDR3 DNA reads TGTGCCAGCAGCTCACAGACTAGCGGGAGATCGAATGAGCAGTTCCTC. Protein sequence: CASSSQTSGRSNEQFL.